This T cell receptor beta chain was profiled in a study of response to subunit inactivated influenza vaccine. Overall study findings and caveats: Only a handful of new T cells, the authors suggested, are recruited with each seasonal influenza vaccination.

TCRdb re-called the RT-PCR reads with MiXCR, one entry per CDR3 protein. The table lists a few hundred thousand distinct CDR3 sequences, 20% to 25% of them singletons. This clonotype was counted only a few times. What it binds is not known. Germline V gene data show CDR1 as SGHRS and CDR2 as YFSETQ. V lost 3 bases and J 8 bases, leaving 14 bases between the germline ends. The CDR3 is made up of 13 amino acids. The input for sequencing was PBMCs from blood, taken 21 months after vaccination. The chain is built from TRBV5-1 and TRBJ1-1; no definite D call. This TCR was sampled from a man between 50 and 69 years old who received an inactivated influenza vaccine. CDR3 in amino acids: CASSSRRGLEAFF. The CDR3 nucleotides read TGCGCCAGCAGCTCCCGGCGGGGTTTGGAAGCTTTCTTT.